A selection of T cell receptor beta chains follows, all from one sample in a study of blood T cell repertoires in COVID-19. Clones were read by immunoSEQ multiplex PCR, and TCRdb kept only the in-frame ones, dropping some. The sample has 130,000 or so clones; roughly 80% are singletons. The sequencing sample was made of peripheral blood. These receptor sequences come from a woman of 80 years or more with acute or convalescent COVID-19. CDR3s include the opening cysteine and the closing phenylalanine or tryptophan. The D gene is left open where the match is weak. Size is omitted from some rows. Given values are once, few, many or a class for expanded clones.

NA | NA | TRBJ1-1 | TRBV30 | TGTGCCTGGAGTGTTTCGGGGGACACTGAAGCTTTCTTT | CAWSVSGDTEAFF
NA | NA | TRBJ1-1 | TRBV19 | TGTGCCAGTAGACAGGGATGGGCTGAAGCTTTCTTT | CASRQGWAEAFF
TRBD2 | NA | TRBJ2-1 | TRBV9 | TGTGCCAGCAGCTCTACTAGCGGGGGTCTCAATGAGCAGTTCTTC | CASSSTSGGLNEQFF
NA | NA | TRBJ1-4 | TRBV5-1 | TGCGCCAGCAGCTTGGCCATCGGGGGTAACAATGAAAAACTGTTTTTT | CASSLAIGGNNEKLFF
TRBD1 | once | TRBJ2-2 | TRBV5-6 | TGTGCCAGCAGCCCGACCAGACAGGGAAACACCGGGGAGCTGTTTTTT | CASSPTRQGNTGELFF
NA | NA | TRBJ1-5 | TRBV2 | TGTGCCAGCCTTGCCGGGAAGTTGGGGTACGAGCCCCAGCATTTT | CASLAGKLGYEPQHF
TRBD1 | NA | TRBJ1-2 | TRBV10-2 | TGCGCCAGCACAGAAGGACAGGGATCCTATGGCTACACCTTC | CASTEGQGSYGYTF
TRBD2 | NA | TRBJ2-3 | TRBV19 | TGTGCCAGTAGGGTATCACTAGCGGGCACAGATACGCAGTATTTT | CASRVSLAGTDTQYF
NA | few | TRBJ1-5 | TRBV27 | TGTGCCAGCAGTGCACAGGGATTCGGAAGTCAGCCCCAGCATTTT | CASSAQGFGSQPQHF
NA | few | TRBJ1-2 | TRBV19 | TGTGCCAGTAGTATCCCTCGGGGGGGGTCCTATGGCTACACCTTC | CASSIPRGGSYGYTF
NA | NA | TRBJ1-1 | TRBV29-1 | TGCAGCGTTGGACAGACAGTCAAGAACACTGAAGCTTTCTTT | CSVGQTVKNTEAFF
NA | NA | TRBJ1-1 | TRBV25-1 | TGTGCCAGCAGTCCCCTCCCCGGCTTGGGGGCTGGAACTGAAGCTTTCTTT | CASSPLPGLGAGTEAFF
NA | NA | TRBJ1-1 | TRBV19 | TGTGCCAGTGCCAGCCAGGGAGGGAGCACTGAAGCTTTCTTT | CASASQGGSTEAFF
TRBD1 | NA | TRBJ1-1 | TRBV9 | TGTGCCAGCAGCGTAGGGGACAGGGTAGGAACTGAAGCTTTCTTT | CASSVGDRVGTEAFF
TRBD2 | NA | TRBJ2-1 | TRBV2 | TGTGCCACCCCCGGGGGGGGATACAATGAGCAGTTCTTC | CATPGGGYNEQFF
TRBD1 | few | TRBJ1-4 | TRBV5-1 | TGCGCCAGCAGCGTGGAACAGGGGCGTGCTAATGAAAAACTGTTTTTT | CASSVEQGRANEKLFF
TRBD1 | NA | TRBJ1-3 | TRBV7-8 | TGTGCCAGCAGCTCGGAGGGGGCATTCCTTGGAAACACCATATATTTT | CASSSEGAFLGNTIYF
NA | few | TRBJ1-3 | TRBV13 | TGTGCCAGCAGCACCACGCTTAGACGGGGAGGAAACACCATATATTTT | CASSTTLRRGGNTIYF
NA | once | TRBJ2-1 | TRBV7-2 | TGTGCCAGCAGCTTAGCCGTCGACAGTTCTCCGGAAAGTGAGCAGTTCTTC | CASSLAVDSSPESEQFF
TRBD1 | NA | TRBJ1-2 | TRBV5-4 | TGTGCCAGCAGCTTGAGGACAGGGGCCCACTATGGCTACACCTTC | CASSLRTGAHYGYTF
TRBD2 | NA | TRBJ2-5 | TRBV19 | TGTGCCAGTAGTATGGCTAGCGGGGGGTTAGAGACCCAGTACTTC | CASSMASGGLETQYF
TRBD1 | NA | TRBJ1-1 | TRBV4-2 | TGTGCCAGCAGCCAAGACAGGGGGTACACTGAAGCTTTCTTT | CASSQDRGYTEAFF